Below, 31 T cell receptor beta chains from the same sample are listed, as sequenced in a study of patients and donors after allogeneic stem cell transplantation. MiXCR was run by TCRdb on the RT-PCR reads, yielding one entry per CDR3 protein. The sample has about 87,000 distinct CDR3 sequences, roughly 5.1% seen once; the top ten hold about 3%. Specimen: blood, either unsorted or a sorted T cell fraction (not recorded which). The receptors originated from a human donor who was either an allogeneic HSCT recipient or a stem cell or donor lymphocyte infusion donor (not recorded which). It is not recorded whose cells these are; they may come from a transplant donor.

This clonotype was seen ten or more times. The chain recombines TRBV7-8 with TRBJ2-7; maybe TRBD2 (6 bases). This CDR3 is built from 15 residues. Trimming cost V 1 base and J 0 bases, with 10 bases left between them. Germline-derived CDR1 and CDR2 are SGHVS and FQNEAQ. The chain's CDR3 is CASSLEGGSSYEQYF. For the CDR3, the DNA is TGTGCCAGCAGCTTAGAAGGAGGGTCCTCCTACGAGCAGTACTTC.

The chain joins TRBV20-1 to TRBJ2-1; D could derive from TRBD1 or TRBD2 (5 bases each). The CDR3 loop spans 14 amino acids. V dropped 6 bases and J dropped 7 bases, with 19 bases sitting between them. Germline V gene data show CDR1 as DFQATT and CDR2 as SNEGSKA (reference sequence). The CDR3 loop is CSAHNEGKRNEQFF. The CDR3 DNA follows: TGCAGTGCCCATAACGAGGGGAAGCGTAATGAGCAGTTCTTC.

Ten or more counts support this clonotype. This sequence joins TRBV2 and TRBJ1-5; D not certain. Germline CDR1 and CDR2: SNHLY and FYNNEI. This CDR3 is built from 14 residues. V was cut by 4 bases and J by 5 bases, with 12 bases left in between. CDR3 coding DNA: TGTGCCAGCAGTGTTAGAGGTGCGGATCAGCCCCAGCATTTT. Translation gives CASSVRGADQPQHF.

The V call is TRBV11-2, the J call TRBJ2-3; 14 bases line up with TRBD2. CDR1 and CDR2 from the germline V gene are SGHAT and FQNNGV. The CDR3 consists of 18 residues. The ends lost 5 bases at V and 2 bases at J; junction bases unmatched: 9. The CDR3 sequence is CASSPGSGLAGATDTQYF. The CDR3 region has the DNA TGTGCCAGCAGCCCGGGGTCGGGACTAGCGGGGGCCACAGATACGCAGTATTTT.

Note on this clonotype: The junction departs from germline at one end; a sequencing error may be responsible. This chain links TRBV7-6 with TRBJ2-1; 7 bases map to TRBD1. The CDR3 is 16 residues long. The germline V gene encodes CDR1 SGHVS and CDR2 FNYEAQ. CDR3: CASSLEGGHSYNEQFF. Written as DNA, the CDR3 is TGTGCCAGCAGCTTGGAAGGGGGCCACTCCTACAATGAGCAGTTCTTT.

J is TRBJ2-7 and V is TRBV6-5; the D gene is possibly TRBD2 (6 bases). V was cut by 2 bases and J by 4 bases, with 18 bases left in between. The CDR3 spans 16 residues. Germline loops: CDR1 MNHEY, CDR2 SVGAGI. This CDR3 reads CASSYDHLEGQYEQYF. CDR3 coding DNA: TGTGCCAGCAGTTACGATCATTTGGAGGGCCAGTACGAGCAGTACTTC.

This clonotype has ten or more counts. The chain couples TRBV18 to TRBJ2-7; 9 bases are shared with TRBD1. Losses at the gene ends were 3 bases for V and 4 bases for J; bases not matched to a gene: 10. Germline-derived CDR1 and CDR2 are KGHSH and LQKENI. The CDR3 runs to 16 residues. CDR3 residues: CASSPPGTGSLYEQYF. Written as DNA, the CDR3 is TGTGCCAGCTCACCTCCCGGGACAGGGTCCCTATACGAGCAGTACTTC.

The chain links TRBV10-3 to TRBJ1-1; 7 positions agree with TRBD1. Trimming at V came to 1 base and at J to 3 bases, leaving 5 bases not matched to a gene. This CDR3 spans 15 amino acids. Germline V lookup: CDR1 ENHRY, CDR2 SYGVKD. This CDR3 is CAISEYRGGDTEAFF. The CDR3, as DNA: TGTGCCATCAGTGAGTACAGGGGAGGAGACACTGAAGCTTTCTTT.

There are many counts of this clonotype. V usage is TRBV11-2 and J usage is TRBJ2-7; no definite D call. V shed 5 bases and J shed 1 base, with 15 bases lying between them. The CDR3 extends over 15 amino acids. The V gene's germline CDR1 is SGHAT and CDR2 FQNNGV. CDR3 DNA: TGTGCCAGCAGCCAACCGAGTTTTTTTTCCTACGAGCAGTACTTC. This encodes CASSQPSFFSYEQYF. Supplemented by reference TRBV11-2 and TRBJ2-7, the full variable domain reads EAGVAQSPRYKIIEKRQSVAFWCNPISGHATLYWYQQILGQGPKLLIQFQNNGVVDDSQLPKDRFSAERLKGVDSTLKIQPAKLEDSAVYLCASSQPSFFSYEQYFGPGTRLTVT.

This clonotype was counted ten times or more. The CDR3 bases are TGCGCCAGCAGCCACGGACTAGCAGATACGCAGTATTTT. It encodes CASSHGLADTQYF. The chain employs TRBV4-1 and TRBJ2-3, with 7 positions matching TRBD2. Losses at the gene ends were 3 bases for V and 4 bases for J; bases not matched to a gene: 1. CDR1 is MGHRA and CDR2 is YSYEKL in the germline V gene. The CDR3 is 13 residues long.

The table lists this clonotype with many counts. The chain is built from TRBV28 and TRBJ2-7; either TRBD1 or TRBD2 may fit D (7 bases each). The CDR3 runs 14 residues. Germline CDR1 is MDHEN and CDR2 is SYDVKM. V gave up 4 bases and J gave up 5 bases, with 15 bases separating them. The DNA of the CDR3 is TGTGCCAGCAGTTGGGGCAGGGGGGGAAACGAGCAGTACTTC. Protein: CASSWGRGGNEQYF.

The CDR3 DNA follows: TGTGCCAGCAGCTTAACGTTCACGTCCGAGCAGTACTTC. Translating it yields CASSLTFTSEQYF. The chain uses TRBV7-3 and TRBJ2-7; D not certain. Germline V gives CDR1 SGHTA, CDR2 FQGTGA. Trimming took 0 bases from V and 6 from J, leaving 9 bases between them. The CDR3 contains 13 residues. Full variable domain (outside the CDR3, taken from reference TRBV7-3 and TRBJ2-7): GAGVSQTPSNKVTEKGKYVELRCDPISGHTALYWYRQSLGQGPEFLIYFQGTGAADDSGLPNDRFFAVRPEGSVSTLKIQRTERGDSAVYLCASSLTFTSEQYFGPGTRLTVT.

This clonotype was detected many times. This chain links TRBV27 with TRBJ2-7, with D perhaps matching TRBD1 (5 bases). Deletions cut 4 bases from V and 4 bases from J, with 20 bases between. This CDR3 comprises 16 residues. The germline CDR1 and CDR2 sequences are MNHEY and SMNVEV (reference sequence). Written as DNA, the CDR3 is TGTGCCAGCAGTTCCCCTCTGAAGCAGGGCGCTTACGAGCAGTACTTC. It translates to CASSSPLKQGAYEQYF.

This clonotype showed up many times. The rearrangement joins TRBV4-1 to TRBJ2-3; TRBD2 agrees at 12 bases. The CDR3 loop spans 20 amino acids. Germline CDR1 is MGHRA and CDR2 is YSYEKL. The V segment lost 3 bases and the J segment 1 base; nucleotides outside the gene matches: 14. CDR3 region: CASSHQWMLAGGPGTDTQYF. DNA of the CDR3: TGCGCCAGCAGCCATCAGTGGATGCTAGCGGGAGGGCCTGGCACAGATACGCAGTATTTT.

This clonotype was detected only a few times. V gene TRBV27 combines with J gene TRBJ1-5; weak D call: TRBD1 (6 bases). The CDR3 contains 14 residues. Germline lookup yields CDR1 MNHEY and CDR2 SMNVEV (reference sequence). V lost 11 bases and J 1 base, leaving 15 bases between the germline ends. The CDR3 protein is CASRGALSNQPQHF. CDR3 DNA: TGTGCCTCCCGGGGGGCTTTGAGCAATCAGCCCCAGCATTTT.

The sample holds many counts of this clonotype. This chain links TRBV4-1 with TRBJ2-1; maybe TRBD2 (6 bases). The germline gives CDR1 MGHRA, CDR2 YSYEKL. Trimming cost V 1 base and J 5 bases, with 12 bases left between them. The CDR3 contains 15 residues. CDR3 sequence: CASSQAPTRHNEQFF. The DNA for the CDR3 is TGCGCCAGCAGCCAAGCACCGACTAGGCACAATGAGCAGTTCTTC.

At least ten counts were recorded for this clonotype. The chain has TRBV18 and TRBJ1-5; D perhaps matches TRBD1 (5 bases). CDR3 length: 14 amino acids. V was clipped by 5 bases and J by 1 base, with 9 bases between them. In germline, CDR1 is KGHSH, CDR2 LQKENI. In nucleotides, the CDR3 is TGTGCCAGCTCAGGGGGGAGCAGCAATCAGCCCCAGCATTTT. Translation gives CASSGGSSNQPQHF.

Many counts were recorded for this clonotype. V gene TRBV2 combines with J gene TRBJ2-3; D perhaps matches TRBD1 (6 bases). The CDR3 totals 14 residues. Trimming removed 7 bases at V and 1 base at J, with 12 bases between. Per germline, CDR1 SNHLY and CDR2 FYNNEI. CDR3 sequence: CASNRDRGTDTQYF. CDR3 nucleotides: TGTGCCAGCAACAGGGATCGGGGCACAGATACGCAGTATTTT.

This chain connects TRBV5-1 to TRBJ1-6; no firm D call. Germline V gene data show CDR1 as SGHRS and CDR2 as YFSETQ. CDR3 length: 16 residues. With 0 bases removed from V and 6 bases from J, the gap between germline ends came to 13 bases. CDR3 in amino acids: CASSLVTAGLNSPLHF. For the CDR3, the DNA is TGCGCCAGCAGCTTGGTTACAGCAGGACTTAATTCACCCCTCCACTTT.

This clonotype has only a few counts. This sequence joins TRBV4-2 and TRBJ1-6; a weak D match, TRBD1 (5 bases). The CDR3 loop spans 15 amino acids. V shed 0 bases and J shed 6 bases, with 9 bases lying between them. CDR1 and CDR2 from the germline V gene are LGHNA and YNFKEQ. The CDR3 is CASSQEGGSNSPLHF. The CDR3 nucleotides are TGTGCCAGCAGCCAAGAGGGGGGGAGTAATTCACCCCTCCACTTT.

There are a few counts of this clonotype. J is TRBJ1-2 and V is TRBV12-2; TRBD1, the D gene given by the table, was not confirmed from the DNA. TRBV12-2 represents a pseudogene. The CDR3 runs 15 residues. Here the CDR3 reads CASRLGRGGEDGYTF. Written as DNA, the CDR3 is TGTGCAAGTCGCTTAGGACGGGGGGGAGAGGATGGCTACACCTTC.

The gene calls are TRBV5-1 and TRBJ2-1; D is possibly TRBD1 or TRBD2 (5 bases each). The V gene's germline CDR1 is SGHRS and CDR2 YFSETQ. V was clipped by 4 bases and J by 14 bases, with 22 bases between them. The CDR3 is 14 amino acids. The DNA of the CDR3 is TGCGCCAGCAGCGAGGGGACCCAAGGGGCGGCAGAGTTCTTC. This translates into CASSEGTQGAAEFF.

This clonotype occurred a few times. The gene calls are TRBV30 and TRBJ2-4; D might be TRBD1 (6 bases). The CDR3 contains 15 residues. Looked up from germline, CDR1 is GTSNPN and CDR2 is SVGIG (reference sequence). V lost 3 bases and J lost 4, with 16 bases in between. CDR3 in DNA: TGTGCCTGGAGCCCCGCCGGGACACAAAAAAACATTCAGTACTTC. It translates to CAWSPAGTQKNIQYF.

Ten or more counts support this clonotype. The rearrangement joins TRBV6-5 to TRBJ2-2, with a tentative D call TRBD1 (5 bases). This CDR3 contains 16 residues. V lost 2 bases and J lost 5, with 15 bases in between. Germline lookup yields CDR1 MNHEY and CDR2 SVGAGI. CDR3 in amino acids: CASSYESRATTGELFF. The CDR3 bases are TGTGCCAGCAGTTACGAGTCCAGGGCGACGACCGGGGAGCTGTTTTTT.

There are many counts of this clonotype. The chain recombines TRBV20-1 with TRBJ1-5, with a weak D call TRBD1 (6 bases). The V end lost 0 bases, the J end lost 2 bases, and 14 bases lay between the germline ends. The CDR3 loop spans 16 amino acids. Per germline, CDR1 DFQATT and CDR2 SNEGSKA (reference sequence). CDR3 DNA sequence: TGCAGTGCTAGAGATTCTTACAGGGTCGGCAATCAGCCCCAGCATTTT. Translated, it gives CSARDSYRVGNQPQHF.

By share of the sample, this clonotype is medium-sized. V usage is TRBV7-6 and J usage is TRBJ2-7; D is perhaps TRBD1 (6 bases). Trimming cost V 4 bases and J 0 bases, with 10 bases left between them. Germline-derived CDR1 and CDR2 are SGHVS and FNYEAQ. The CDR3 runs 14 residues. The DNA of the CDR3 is TGTGCCAGCAGCTCTGACAGGAGCTCCTACGAGCAGTACTTC. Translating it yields CASSSDRSSYEQYF.

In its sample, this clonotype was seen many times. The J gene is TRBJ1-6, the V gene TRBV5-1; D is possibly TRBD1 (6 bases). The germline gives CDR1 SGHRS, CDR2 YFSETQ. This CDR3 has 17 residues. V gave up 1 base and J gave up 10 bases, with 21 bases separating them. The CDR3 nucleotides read TGCGCCAGCAGCTTGCTACCGGGACAACTAGTTCTCTCACCCCTCCACTTT. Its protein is CASSLLPGQLVLSPLHF.

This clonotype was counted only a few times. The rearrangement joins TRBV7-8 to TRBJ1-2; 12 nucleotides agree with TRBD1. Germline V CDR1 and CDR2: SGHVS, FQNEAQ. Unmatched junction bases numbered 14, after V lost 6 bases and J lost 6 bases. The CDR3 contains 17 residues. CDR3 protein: CASSPLNLGQGADGYTF. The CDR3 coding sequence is TGTGCCAGCAGTCCGCTTAATCTGGGACAGGGGGCCGATGGCTACACCTTC.

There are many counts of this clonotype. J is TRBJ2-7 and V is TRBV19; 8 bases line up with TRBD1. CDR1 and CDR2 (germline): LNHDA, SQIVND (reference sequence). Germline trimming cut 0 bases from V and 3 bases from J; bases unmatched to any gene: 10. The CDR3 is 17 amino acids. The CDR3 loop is CASSIDWTGTQGYEQYF. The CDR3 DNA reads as TGTGCCAGTAGTATAGACTGGACAGGGACCCAGGGCTACGAGCAGTACTTC.

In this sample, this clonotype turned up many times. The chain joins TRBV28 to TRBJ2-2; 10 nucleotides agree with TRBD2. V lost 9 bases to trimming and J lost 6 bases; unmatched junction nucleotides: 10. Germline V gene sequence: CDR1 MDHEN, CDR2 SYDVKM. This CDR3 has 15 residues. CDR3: CASNPAGGPSGELFF. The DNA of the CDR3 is TGTGCCAGTAACCCAGCGGGAGGGCCGTCCGGGGAGCTGTTTTTT.

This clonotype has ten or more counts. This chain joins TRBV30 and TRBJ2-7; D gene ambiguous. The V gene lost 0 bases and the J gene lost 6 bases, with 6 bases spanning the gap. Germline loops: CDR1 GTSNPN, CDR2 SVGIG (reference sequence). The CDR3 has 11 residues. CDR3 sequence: CAWSVLGEQYF. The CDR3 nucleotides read TGTGCCTGGAGTGTACTCGGCGAGCAGTACTTC. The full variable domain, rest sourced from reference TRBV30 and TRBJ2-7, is SQTIHQWPATLVQPVGSPLSLECTVEGTSNPNLYWYRQAAGRGLQLLFYSVGIGQISSEVPQNLSASRPQDRQFILSSKKLLLSDSGFYLCAWSVLGEQYFGPGTRLTVT.